This paragraph reports one T cell receptor beta chain. Its antigen is unknown. Base qualities were left out, and no much larger clone turns up one base away. The data were taken from a study of hypomethylating agent response in myelodysplastic syndrome (dated by TCRdb to the early 2020s). Broadly, across the study: Patients were treated with the hypomethylating agents azacitidine (8 of 11) or decitabine (3 of 11). Of the myelodysplastic syndrome patients in the cohort, several were male and 2 were female. On average the patients were roughly 70 +/- 6.9 years old, and a diploid cytogenetic profile was seen most often. The most frequent mutation was TET2, found in about 45% of the 11 patients. Complete response or hematologic improvement was achieved by six patients, and about 5 patients were classified as non-responders. Response was defined as complete response or hematologic improvement, and patients who met neither criterion were classified as non-responders. General findings and caveats noted by the study authors: Only 11 to 12 patients were analyzed, so the study cohort was small. After treatment with a hypomethylating agent, no significant changes in richness, rarefaction diversity or clonality were seen, whether all patients were considered together or each response group separately. Because the healthy control donors and the MDS patients were not matched by age, the comparison between MDS and healthy samples could have been affected. Novel clonotypes were found to emerge more often in responders, whereas more contracted clonotypes were observed in non-responders after treatment. A possible recognition of novel MDS antigens by the shared GLIPH2 clusters was not confirmed and needs experimental validation.

The library was produced with the immunoSEQ multiplex PCR assay. Survey resolution was applied, with two replicates of approximately 200 ng each being run for a total of approximately 400 ng of DNA per sample. Rearranged TCRB sequences in genomic DNA were detected with the hsTCRB kit, which uses multiplex PCR primers directed at V and J genes. The first PCR used the QIAGEN Multiplex PCR Kit for 25 to 40 cycles to amplify the CDR3 region. A second PCR of about 8 cycles attached sample barcodes and Illumina adapters to each replicate. Pooled libraries were quantified using a QuantStudio 6 and the KAPA library quantification kit. Roughly 15 pM of pooled libraries was sequenced on an Illumina MiSeq using 156-cycle single-end reads and a 15-cycle index read. The original pipeline was this. Of 168,753 unique clonotypes, 1.5% to 2% were flagged by VDJdb annotation as previously reported viral-epitope-specific. The immunoSEQ Data Assistant and immunoSEQ Analyzer converted raw reads into normalized, annotated TCRB repertoires. Clonotype analysis used the immunarch R package version 0.6.5 and BioAnalyzer. Richness was estimated after downsampling every repertoire to the clone count of the smallest repertoire. Clonotypes were sorted into expanded, contracted or novel categories with Fisher's exact tests, where novel meant the clonotype had zero frequency before treatment. GLIPH2 clustered significantly changed CDR3 beta sequences using simulation_depth=1000 and kmer_min_depth=3, excluding CDR3s shorter than five residues. TCRdb holds this immuneACCESS table with in-frame rearrangements only. Some clones are missing; in checked studies, unresolved V genes explain under half, and the rest has no known cause. V, J and clone size reflect that table, while D and trimming were determined from the DNA. This sample has a few thousand clones in its table, and under 90% of those were observed once. The ten largest account for more than 25% of the sample.

Bulk bone marrow was analyzed, and T-cell subsets were not sorted. Bone marrow from about a dozen myelodysplastic syndrome patients, collected before and after hypomethylating agent therapy, underwent immunosequencing of the TCR beta CDR3 regions. To track the repertoire longitudinally, every patient provided one baseline bone marrow along with two to three bone marrows taken at different post-treatment timepoints. Whole bone marrow served as the source for genomic DNA extraction, with DNA quality checked using TapeStation, NanoDrop OneC and PicoGreen assays. The source of this sequence is a human donor with myelodysplastic syndrome. The sample was bone marrow, taken before or after starting hypomethylating agent treatment for myelodysplastic syndrome (not recorded which).

The sequence in DNA is TGTGCCAGCAGCTTATATGGTGCAAGCGGGACGAACACCGGGGAGCTGTTTTTT. This codes for CASSLYGASGTNTGELFF. The sequence links TRBV7-6 to TRBJ2-2; 7 junctional bases match TRBD2. The cysteine opens and the phenylalanine closes a CDR3 of 18 amino acids. Only CDR3 DNA is held: 54 bases, read in frame from base 1. The CDR1 and CDR2 encoded by the germline V gene are SGHVS and FNYEAQ. The V end gives up 2 bases and the J end 0 bases, leaving 9 bases in the junction not matched to a gene.